This T cell receptor beta chain was captured in a study of post-analysis software for immune sequencing data. General study results and limits: Compared with controls, patients had more of about 5 TRBV segments, including TRBV5-6, TRBV5-1 and TRBV20-1.

This CDR3 comprises 14 residues. Germline V gives CDR1 WNHNN, CDR2 SYGVQD (reference sequence). Trimming removed 0 bases at V and 6 bases at J, with 10 bases between. TCR beta cDNA libraries included unique molecular identifiers. From the PCR reads, TCRdb called clonotypes with MiXCR, one entry per CDR3 protein. The table includes 740,000 or so distinct CDR3 sequences, roughly 58% detected once. This clonotype was picked up a small number of times. Its antigen is not known. Sequencing input: blood. The V and J genes are TRBV10-1 and TRBJ2-3; D is ambiguous. This clonotype was obtained from a girl under 18 with multiple sclerosis. CDR3 in DNA: TGCGCCAGCAGTGAGTCCTCGGGTGGGGATACGCAGTATTTT. Amino acid sequence: CASSESSGGDTQYF.